This T cell receptor (beta chain) was sequenced in a study of lymphopenia after photon versus proton radiotherapy. General study results and limits: After lymphocyte nadir, photon-treated repertoires showed oligoclonal expansion, especially CD8+ Temra.

Trimming pared 2 bases from V and 3 bases from J, leaving 9 bases between. The germline V gene encodes CDR1 SGHRS and CDR2 YFSETQ. The CDR3 runs 13 residues. Method: immunoSEQ multiplex PCR; TCRdb's copy keeps in-frame clones and lacks some. The sample has 150,000 or so clones, about 88% seen once. A word on this clone: The antigen remains undetermined.

The sample here was peripheral blood, taken from a patient treated with photon-based radiotherapy. The chain has TRBV5-1 and TRBJ2-7; D is uncertain. The TCR was taken from a man aged 50 or older with gastric cancer. This chain's CDR3 is CASSFMGGYEQYF. The CDR3 nucleotides read TGCGCCAGCAGCTTTATGGGCGGCTACGAGCAGTACTTC.